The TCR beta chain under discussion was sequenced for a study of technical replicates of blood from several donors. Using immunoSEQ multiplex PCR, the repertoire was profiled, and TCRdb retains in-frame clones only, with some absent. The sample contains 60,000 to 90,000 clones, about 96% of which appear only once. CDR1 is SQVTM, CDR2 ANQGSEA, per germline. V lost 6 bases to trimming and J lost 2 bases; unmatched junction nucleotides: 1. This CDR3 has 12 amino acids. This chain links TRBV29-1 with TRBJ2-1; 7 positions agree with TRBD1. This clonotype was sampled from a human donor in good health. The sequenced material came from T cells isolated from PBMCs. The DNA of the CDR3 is TGCAGCGTCGGACAGGCCTACAATGAGCAGTTCTTC. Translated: CSVGQAYNEQFF.